This TCR beta chain was recorded in a study of shared clonotypes between healthy human individuals. The study, taken as a whole, reports: As a rule, naive subsets had a larger estimated richness than memory subsets.

Measured with immunoSEQ multiplex PCR; TCRdb has only the in-frame clones, and not every one. The sample has about 1.5 million clones, 98% seen once; the top ten hold around 0.47%. The V segment lost 5 bases and the J segment 4 bases; nucleotides outside the gene matches: 7. From germline, CDR1 is LNHDA and CDR2 SQIVND (reference sequence). CDR3 size: 15 residues. Points on this clone: Its target is unknown.

The sequencing input was naive CD4+ T cells sorted from blood. The sample's subset: CD45RA+ positively selected. The rearrangement links TRBV19 to TRBJ2-7; TRBD1 agrees at 11 bases. This receptor was taken from a man aged 25 to 45 in good health. As DNA, the CDR3 is TGTGCCAGTAGTTGGACCGGGACAGGGGGATACGAGCAGTACTTC. It specifies CASSWTGTGGYEQYF.